This is a list of T cell receptor beta chains from one sample in a study of blood T cell repertoires in COVID-19. Clones were read by immunoSEQ multiplex PCR, and TCRdb kept only the in-frame ones, dropping some. The sample includes 160,000 or so clones, 70% to 90% seen only once; the top ten take roughly 1%. The material sequenced was peripheral blood. Receptor source: a man aged 35 to 55 with acute or convalescent COVID-19. Each CDR3 is given without its conserved first and last residue.

J gene: TRBJ2-3
V gene: TRBV11-2
CDR3 protein: ASSLGRGDTDTQY

J gene: TRBJ1-1
V gene: TRBV5-6
CDR3 protein: ASSFTTGTGWTEAF

J gene: TRBJ2-5
V gene: TRBV6-6
CDR3 protein: ASSYSMTERETQY

J gene: TRBJ1-6
V gene: TRBV3-1/TRBV3-2
CDR3 protein: ASSQVENNSPLH

J gene: TRBJ2-7
V gene: TRBV3-1/TRBV3-2
CDR3 protein: ASSQDPGEQY

J gene: TRBJ1-1
V gene: TRBV28
CDR3 protein: ASSFHGQLNTEAF

J gene: TRBJ1-6
V gene: TRBV10-3
CDR3 protein: AAGPGGFSYNSPLH

J gene: TRBJ1-5
V gene: TRBV29-1
CDR3 protein: SVGDAIGTGGNQPQH

J gene: TRBJ2-7
V gene: TRBV11-3
CDR3 protein: ASSLQGGYEQY

J gene: TRBJ1-6
V gene: TRBV28
CDR3 protein: ASSEGVVYNSPLH

J gene: TRBJ1-1
V gene: TRBV5-6
CDR3 protein: ASSTPPGNLNTEAF

J gene: TRBJ2-7
V gene: TRBV2
CDR3 protein: ASSIRTEQY

J gene: TRBJ1-4
V gene: TRBV30
CDR3 protein: AWADTKLF

J gene: TRBJ2-7
V gene: TRBV5-8
CDR3 protein: ASSLGQGRYEQY

J gene: TRBJ2-5
V gene: TRBV19
CDR3 protein: ASSATTTRETQY

J gene: TRBJ2-5
V gene: TRBV2
CDR3 protein: ASSEFSGGSRETQY

J gene: TRBJ1-5
V gene: TRBV6-6
CDR3 protein: ASSPTQPTGGSNQPQH

J gene: TRBJ2-1
V gene: TRBV6-5
CDR3 protein: ASSLQPDNEQF

J gene: TRBJ2-2
V gene: TRBV7-9
CDR3 protein: ASRGGTNTGELF

J gene: TRBJ2-5
V gene: TRBV21-1
CDR3 protein: ASNPGTGYQETQY

J gene: TRBJ2-7
V gene: TRBV7-2
CDR3 protein: ASSYRTGSYEQY

J gene: TRBJ1-6
V gene: TRBV3-1/TRBV3-2
CDR3 protein: ASSQVGGGQAKNSPLH

J gene: TRBJ2-2
V gene: TRBV12-3/TRBV12-4
CDR3 protein: ASSFQGPGELF

J gene: TRBJ1-3
V gene: TRBV4-1
CDR3 protein: ASSQGLAGSGNTIY

J gene: TRBJ1-5
V gene: TRBV18
CDR3 protein: ASSPPGGTGYQPQH

J gene: TRBJ1-1
V gene: TRBV5-6
CDR3 protein: ASSSFMAGGRPNTEAF

J gene: TRBJ2-7
V gene: TRBV20-1
CDR3 protein: SASALERLPGQY

J gene: TRBJ1-2
V gene: TRBV5-1
CDR3 protein: ASSPERGINYGYT

J gene: TRBJ1-5
V gene: TRBV9
CDR3 protein: ASRGGGRPIRRNQPQH

J gene: TRBJ1-3
V gene: TRBV7-6
CDR3 protein: ARPDRGLGNTIY

J gene: TRBJ2-1
V gene: TRBV7-7
CDR3 protein: ASSPGGMVAGQNEQF

J gene: TRBJ2-1
V gene: TRBV3-1/TRBV3-2
CDR3 protein: ASSQDSSGAPPYNEQF

J gene: TRBJ2-1
V gene: TRBV2
CDR3 protein: ASRARGSYNEQF

J gene: TRBJ2-5
V gene: TRBV24-1
CDR3 protein: ATSGDKGGTQY

J gene: TRBJ2-1
V gene: TRBV12-5
CDR3 protein: ASGLEKGTAVQF

J gene: TRBJ2-5
V gene: TRBV7-2
CDR3 protein: ASSLSRGETQY

J gene: TRBJ1-4
V gene: TRBV11-2
CDR3 protein: ASSLDLDPGGEKLF

J gene: TRBJ1-2
V gene: TRBV19
CDR3 protein: ASTEGQGALGGYT

J gene: TRBJ1-1
V gene: TRBV7-9
CDR3 protein: ASSLGWGQDTEAF

J gene: TRBJ1-4
V gene: TRBV6-5
CDR3 protein: ASTRTGSEIEKLF

J gene: TRBJ1-4
V gene: TRBV7-6
CDR3 protein: ASSFRQGGNEKLF

J gene: TRBJ2-2
V gene: TRBV7-7
CDR3 protein: ASRRTSGDTGELF

J gene: TRBJ2-2
V gene: TRBV5-1
CDR3 protein: ASSTTQATGELF

J gene: TRBJ1-2
V gene: TRBV19
CDR3 protein: ASSISTAYGYT

J gene: TRBJ2-2
V gene: TRBV6-5
CDR3 protein: ASSLTGTAGELF

J gene: TRBJ1-1
V gene: TRBV27
CDR3 protein: ASRAGWRNTEAF

J gene: TRBJ1-2
V gene: TRBV5-6
CDR3 protein: ASSLDRTGGVGYT

J gene: TRBJ2-2
V gene: TRBV10-3
CDR3 protein: AIIIDSGELF

J gene: TRBJ2-7
V gene: TRBV30
CDR3 protein: ALLGSGPRSYEQY

J gene: TRBJ1-3
V gene: TRBV7-2
CDR3 protein: ASSLIQPGNTIY

J gene: TRBJ1-1
V gene: TRBV28
CDR3 protein: ASSFRNTEAF

J gene: TRBJ2-1
V gene: TRBV5-1
CDR3 protein: ASSLVAGGGDEQF

J gene: TRBJ1-5
V gene: TRBV10-1
CDR3 protein: ASRTQGNQPQH

J gene: TRBJ1-2
V gene: TRBV6-5
CDR3 protein: ASRPTGRFGYT

J gene: TRBJ1-2
V gene: TRBV6-5
CDR3 protein: ASTLGVNYGYT

J gene: TRBJ2-1
V gene: TRBV6-5
CDR3 protein: ASSRQGFPLNEQF

J gene: TRBJ2-7
V gene: TRBV7-2
CDR3 protein: ASSPPGTNSYEQY

J gene: TRBJ2-2
V gene: TRBV15
CDR3 protein: ATSRDVYGTGVAGELF

J gene: TRBJ2-1
V gene: TRBV6-2/TRBV6-3
CDR3 protein: ASSRRLAGSYNEQF

J gene: TRBJ1-1
V gene: TRBV25-1
CDR3 protein: ASSGRDRWGNTEAF